This T cell receptor (beta chain) was sequenced in a study of T cells after yellow fever vaccination. Study-wide context: It was SMART-Seq v4 Ultra Low Input that prepared the fractions with low cell numbers. Whole-study findings and limits: Most clones from primary vaccination resurfaced after the booster (approximately 96% CD4, around 89% CD8).

Germline values: CDR1 KGHDR, CDR2 SFDVKD. Trimming stripped 2 bases from V and 5 bases from J, with 9 bases between. This CDR3 region has 14 residues. This clonotype showed up just a few times. Antigen: not known. They built TCR cDNA with 5'RACE template switching, a step that put in a universal primer site and UMIs. TCRdb fed the 5' RACE reads into MiXCR, producing one record per CDR3 protein. The repertoire holds some 340,000 distinct CDR3 sequences, with approximately 12% as singletons. The chain recombines TRBV24-1 with TRBJ2-1; D may correspond to TRBD1 or TRBD2 (5 bases each). The receptor comes from a man aged 18 to 29 who received the YFV17D yellow fever vaccine. Specimen: CD4+ T cells sorted from PBMCs, collected 45 days after the yellow fever booster vaccination. The CDR3 loop is CATSDWGSDNEQFF. The CDR3 nucleotides read TGTGCCACCAGTGATTGGGGGAGTGACAATGAGCAGTTCTTC.